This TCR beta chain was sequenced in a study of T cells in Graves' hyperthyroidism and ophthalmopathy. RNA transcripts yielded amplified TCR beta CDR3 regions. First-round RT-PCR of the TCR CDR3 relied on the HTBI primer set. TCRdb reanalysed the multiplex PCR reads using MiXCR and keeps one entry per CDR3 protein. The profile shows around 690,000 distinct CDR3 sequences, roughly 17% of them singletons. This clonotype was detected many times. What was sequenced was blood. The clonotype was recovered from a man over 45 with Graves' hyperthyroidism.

Here the CDR3 DNA reads TGTGCCAGCAGCCTAGCGGGAGCCCCCCCCCCCTACGAGCAGTACTTC. Translation: CASSLAGAPPPYEQYF. This chain uses TRBV14 with TRBJ2-7, with TRBD2 identical over 9 bases. The CDR3 runs 16 residues. Germline trimming cut 4 bases from V and 2 bases from J; bases unmatched to any gene: 9. Germline loops: CDR1 SGHDN, CDR2 FVKESK.